Below are 19 T cell receptor beta chains sequenced from a single sample in a study of blood T cells in healthy people across ages. A J-beta primer mix and a sample-barcoded 5' primer were used in a second PCR of about 7 to 12 cycles. TCRdb re-called the 5' RACE reads with MiXCR, one entry per CDR3 protein. Here the sample spans 1.5 million to 2 million distinct CDR3 sequences, roughly 27% being singletons. Sequences were obtained from blood. These TCRs come from a woman aged 25 to 39 in good health.

As regards this clonotype: A read error may explain this, as a much larger clone is one base away. The V and J genes are TRBV20-1 and TRBJ2-5, with D perhaps TRBD2 (6 bases). The CDR3 contains 14 residues. V lost 5 bases and J lost 8, with 21 bases in between. Germline lookup yields CDR1 DFQATT and CDR2 SNEGSKA (reference sequence). The CDR3 DNA sequence: TGCAGTGCTGCGAACCGGGACGGGGGAGTTACCCAGTACTTC. Its translation: CSAANRDGGVTQYF.

This clonotype turned up a few times. The chain is built from TRBV12-3 or TRBV12-4 and TRBJ2-4; D perhaps matches TRBD2 (5 bases). The CDR3 extends over 17 amino acids. Trimming took 1 base from V and 0 from J, leaving 13 bases between them. CDR3 in DNA: TGTGCCAGCAGTTTAGGGCTCCGGGATCTAGCCAAAAACATTCAGTACTTC. Protein product: CASSLGLRDLAKNIQYF.

This clonotype has a handful of counts. This sequence joins TRBV20-1 and TRBJ2-7; 8 nucleotides agree with TRBD2. The junction had 19 bases not matched to a gene; V was cut back by 3 bases and J by 3 bases. The CDR3 has 18 amino acids. Germline values: CDR1 DFQATT, CDR2 SNEGSKA (reference sequence). The CDR3 DNA reads TGCAGTGCTAGTTGGTCTCGTAGCGGGGCAGGGGATAACTACGAGCAGTACTTC. Residues: CSASWSRSGAGDNYEQYF.

This chain links TRBV5-1 with TRBJ1-2, with D hard to call. V was cut by 6 bases and J by 5 bases, with 14 bases left in between. The CDR3 extends over 13 amino acids. Per the germline V gene, CDR1 is SGHRS and CDR2 is YFSETQ. CDR3 bases: TGCGCCAGCAATCCCTCGGACGGATATGGCTACACCTTC. Amino acids: CASNPSDGYGYTF.

The J gene is TRBJ1-1, the V gene TRBV7-9; the D is unclear. Germline lookup yields CDR1 SEHNR and CDR2 FQNEAQ (reference sequence). Trimming left V 0 bases short and J 3 bases short, with 11 bases between. This CDR3 contains 15 residues. The CDR3 is CASSLAGAGDTEAFF. For the CDR3, the DNA is TGTGCCAGCAGCTTAGCGGGCGCGGGAGACACTGAAGCTTTCTTT.

With regard to this clonotype: A much more abundant neighbour one base away suggests this may be a read error. The chain couples TRBV27 to TRBJ2-1; TRBD1 matches 9 bases. CDR3 length equals 17 residues. Per the germline V gene, CDR1 is MNHEY and CDR2 is SMNVEV (reference sequence). CDR3 in amino acids: CVSSRLQGATSYNEQFF. The CDR3, as DNA: TGTGTCAGCAGTCGTTTACAGGGGGCGACCTCCTACAATGAGCAGTTCTTC.

V gene TRBV27 combines with J gene TRBJ2-5, with 9 bases that match TRBD2. The CDR3 spans 13 residues. Trimming at V came to 8 bases and at J to 11 bases, leaving 12 bases not matched to a gene. Germline CDR1 reads MNHEY; CDR2 reads SMNVEV (reference sequence). The CDR3 DNA follows: TGTGCCAGCGCCTTAGCGGGGGACAATGAGCAGTACTTC. Protein: CASALAGDNEQYF.

The chain is built from TRBV3-1 and TRBJ2-1, with TRBD2 as a possible D gene (5 bases). Germline V gene sequence: CDR1 LGHDT, CDR2 YNNKEL (reference sequence). V was pared by 1 base and J by 7 bases, with 11 bases between. This CDR3 contains 14 residues. The CDR3 here is CASSQVWGENEQFF. In DNA form, the CDR3 reads TGTGCCAGCAGCCAAGTTTGGGGAGAAAATGAGCAGTTCTTC.

The sample holds many counts of this clonotype. The chain carries TRBV20-1 and TRBJ2-7, with TRBD2 matching 9 bases. Germline-derived CDR1 and CDR2 are DFQATT and SNEGSKA (reference sequence). The CDR3 loop spans 15 amino acids. After removal of 1 base from V and 3 bases from J, the junction contained 7 bases not matched to a gene. The CDR3 DNA is TGCAGTGCTAGAGGGCCGCTAGCGGGAAGCTACGAGCAGTACTTC. Encoded protein: CSARGPLAGSYEQYF.

This clonotype was seen once. Compared with germline, one end of the junction differs, possibly owing to a read error. The genes are TRBV27 and TRBJ1-4, with 8 bases fitting TRBD1. The CDR3 extends over 13 amino acids. Per germline, CDR1 MNHEY and CDR2 SMNVEV (reference sequence). DNA for the CDR3: TGTGCCAGCAGTTTAACAGGGGGTGAAAAACCGTTTTTT. Translation: CASSLTGGEKPFF.

This clonotype came up a few times. This chain uses TRBV4-1 with TRBJ2-2, with D perhaps TRBD2 (5 bases). Germline V lookup: CDR1 MGHRA, CDR2 YSYEKL. The V end lost 4 bases, the J end lost 6 bases, and 12 bases lay between the germline ends. The CDR3 is 14 amino acids. The CDR3 here is CASSRDAGAGELFF. The CDR3 DNA reads as TGCGCCAGCAGCCGCGATGCCGGGGCCGGGGAGCTGTTTTTT.

There are many counts of this clonotype. CDR3 bases: TGTGCCAGCAGCTGGGACACCAACTCCTACGAGCAGTACTTC. Its protein product is CASSWDTNSYEQYF. This chain uses TRBV7-2 with TRBJ2-7; TRBD1 might be the D (6 bases). CDR1 is SGHTA and CDR2 is FQGNSA in the germline V gene. V lost 4 bases to trimming and J lost 0 bases, with 10 bases between them. The CDR3 length is 14 residues.

This clonotype was detected many times. The V gene is TRBV12-3 or TRBV12-4, the J gene TRBJ2-7; either TRBD1 or TRBD2 may fit D (5 bases each). The CDR3 covers 13 residues. Trimming removed 5 bases at V and 2 bases at J, with 10 bases between. CDR3 sequence (DNA): TGTGCCAGCAGTCCGGGACGAGCCTACGAGCAGTACTTC. This encodes CASSPGRAYEQYF.

This clonotype was picked up a small number of times. This chain connects TRBV9 to TRBJ2-1, with D tentatively TRBD2 (6 bases). Trimming stripped 3 bases from V and 0 bases from J, with 19 bases between. The CDR3 contains 18 residues. CDR1 SGDLS and CDR2 YYNGEE come from the germline V gene. CDR3 in DNA: TGTGCCAGCAGCGGAGGACTAATGGCCCTGAGCTCCTACAATGAGCAGTTCTTC. Residues: CASSGGLMALSSYNEQFF.

A few counts support this clonotype. CDR3 sequence reads: CASSQDPVHEQFF. As DNA, the CDR3 is TGTGCCAGCAGCCAAGATCCGGTGCATGAGCAGTTCTTC. This chain connects TRBV14 to TRBJ2-1; D not resolved. The CDR3 consists of 13 residues. Germline V gene lookup returns CDR1 SGHDN and CDR2 FVKESK. Trimming removed 0 bases at V and 8 bases at J, with 8 bases between.

V and J are TRBV12-3 or TRBV12-4 and TRBJ2-5, with D possibly matching TRBD1 (5 bases). The end of the DNA is better explained by TRBJ2-7, so the J call may be wrong. The CDR3 loop spans 11 amino acids. CDR3 in amino acids: CADSENYEQYF. The CDR3 DNA reads as TGTGCCGACAGTGAAAACTACGAGCAGTACTTC.

In this sample, this clonotype turned up a few times. The chain joins TRBV5-1 to TRBJ2-7; the D gene is possibly TRBD2 (5 bases). From germline, CDR1 is SGHRS and CDR2 YFSETQ. V shed 1 base and J shed 3 bases, with 11 bases lying between them. The CDR3 has 14 residues. CDR3 amino acids: CASSLIPGNYEQYF. The CDR3 bases are TGCGCCAGCAGCTTGATTCCGGGAAACTACGAGCAGTACTTC.

On this clonotype: This may stem from a read error, because a much larger clone lies one nucleotide away. The genes are TRBV7-6 and TRBJ2-7; tentatively, D is TRBD1 or TRBD2 (6 bases each). Trimming took off 7 bases at V and 4 bases at J, with 14 bases between the two ends. The CDR3 runs to 13 residues. Germline CDR1 reads SGHVS; CDR2 reads FNYEAQ. CDR3 nucleotides: TGTGCCAGCAACTTGGGGGGCTTGTACGAGCAGTACTTC. This translates into CASNLGGLYEQYF.

There are many counts of this clonotype. The rearrangement links TRBV6-5 to TRBJ2-1; D is undetermined. CDR1 is MNHEY, CDR2 SVGAGI, per germline. The CDR3 runs to 13 residues. V was cut by 6 bases and J by 6 bases, with 12 bases left in between. The CDR3 DNA sequence: TGTGCCAGCAGCACTTTTGGTCCCAATGAGCAGTTCTTC. This translates into CASSTFGPNEQFF.